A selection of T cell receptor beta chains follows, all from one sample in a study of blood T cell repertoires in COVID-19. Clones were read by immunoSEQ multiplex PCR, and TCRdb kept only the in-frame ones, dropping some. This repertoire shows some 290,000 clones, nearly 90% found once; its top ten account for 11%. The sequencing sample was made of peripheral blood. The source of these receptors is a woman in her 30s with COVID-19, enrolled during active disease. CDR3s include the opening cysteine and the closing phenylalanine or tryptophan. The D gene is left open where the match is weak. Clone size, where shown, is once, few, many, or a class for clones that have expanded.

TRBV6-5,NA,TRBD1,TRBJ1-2,CANTGGVDGYTF,TGTGCCAACACAGGGGGCGTCGATGGCTACACCTTC
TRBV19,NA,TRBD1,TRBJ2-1,CASSRDRENEQFF,TGTGCCAGTAGTCGGGACAGGGAGAATGAGCAGTTCTTC
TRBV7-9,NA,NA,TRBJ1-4,CASSPDSLFNEKLFF,TGTGCCAGCAGCCCGGACAGTCTTTTTAATGAAAAACTGTTTTTT
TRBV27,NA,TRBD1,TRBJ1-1,CASSHRGTGTEAFF,TGTGCCAGCAGTCACAGGGGAACGGGGACTGAAGCTTTCTTT
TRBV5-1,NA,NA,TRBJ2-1,CASSLSAGNNEQFF,TGCGCCAGCAGCTTGTCTGCAGGAAACAATGAGCAGTTCTTC
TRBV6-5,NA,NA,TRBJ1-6,CASSYGRSPNSPLHF,TGTGCCAGCAGTTACGGCAGGTCGCCTAATTCACCCCTCCACTTT
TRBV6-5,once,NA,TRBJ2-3,CASSRTGNQDTQYF,TGTGCCAGCAGTCGCACAGGGAACCAGGATACGCAGTATTTT
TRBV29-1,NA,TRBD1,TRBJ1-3,CSVVQGASTGNTIYF,TGCAGCGTTGTACAGGGGGCGTCGACTGGAAACACCATATATTTT
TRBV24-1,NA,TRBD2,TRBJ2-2,CATSDGLAANTGELFF,TGTGCCACCAGTGACGGACTAGCCGCGAACACCGGGGAGCTGTTTTTT
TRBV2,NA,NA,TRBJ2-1,CASSDMGGAGFF,TGTGCCAGCAGTGATATGGGGGGGGCAGGTTTCTTC
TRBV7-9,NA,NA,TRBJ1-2,CASSSTVFYGYTF,TGTGCCAGCAGCTCGACAGTTTTCTATGGCTACACCTTC
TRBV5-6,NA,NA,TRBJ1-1,CASSLGRRSEAFF,TGTGCCAGCAGCTTGGGTAGACGGAGTGAAGCTTTCTTT
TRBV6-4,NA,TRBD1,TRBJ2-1,CASRSFTDRGYNEQFF,TGTGCCAGCAGGTCGTTTACGGACAGGGGATACAATGAGCAGTTCTTC
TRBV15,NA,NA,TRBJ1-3,CATSRDLARNTIYF,TGTGCCACCAGCAGAGATCTGGCCCGAAACACCATATATTTT
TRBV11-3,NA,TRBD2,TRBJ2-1,CASSSRSGTSGGSYNEQFF,TGTGCCAGCAGCTCTAGATCCGGGACTAGCGGGGGGTCCTACAATGAGCAGTTCTTC
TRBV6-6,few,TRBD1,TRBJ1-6,CASRPGTGDSPLHF,TGTGCCAGCAGACCCGGGACAGGGGATTCACCCCTCCACTTT
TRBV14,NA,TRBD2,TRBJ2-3,CASSQDRSSGGAGNTQYF,TGTGCCAGCAGCCAAGATCGAAGTAGCGGGGGGGCCGGGAATACGCAGTATTTT
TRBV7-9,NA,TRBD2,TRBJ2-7,CASSLGGISGASYEQYF,TGTGCCAGCAGCTTAGGCGGTATTAGCGGGGCCTCCTACGAGCAGTACTTC
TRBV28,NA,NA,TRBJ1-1,CASSFAFSAGFF,TGTGCCAGCAGTTTCGCGTTCTCGGCGGGTTTCTTT
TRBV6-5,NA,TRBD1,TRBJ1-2,CASRWTDRDIGYTF,TGTGCCAGCAGATGGACGGACAGGGATATCGGCTACACCTTC
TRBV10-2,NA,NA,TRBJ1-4,CASSESRGFQKLFF,TGCGCCAGCAGTGAGTCGAGAGGTTTTCAAAAACTGTTTTTT
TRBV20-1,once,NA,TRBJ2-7,CSASDEASFSYEQYF,TGCAGTGCTAGTGACGAGGCTTCATTCTCCTACGAGCAGTACTTC
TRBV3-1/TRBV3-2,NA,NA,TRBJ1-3,CASSQDPYSGNTIYF,TGTGCCAGCAGCCAAGATCCGTACTCTGGAAACACCATATATTTT
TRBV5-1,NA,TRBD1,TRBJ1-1,CASSRQGGNTEAFF,TGCGCCAGCAGCCGACAGGGTGGGAACACTGAAGCTTTCTTT
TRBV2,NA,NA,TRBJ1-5,CASSLQGLNSNQPQHF,TGTGCCAGCAGTTTACAGGGTTTAAATAGCAATCAGCCCCAGCATTTT
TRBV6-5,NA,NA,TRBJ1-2,CASRVGQNYGYTF,TGTGCCAGCCGAGTGGGGCAGAATTATGGCTACACCTTC
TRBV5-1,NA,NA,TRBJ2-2,CASSLQDTGELFF,TGCGCCAGCAGCTTGCAGGACACCGGGGAGCTGTTTTTT
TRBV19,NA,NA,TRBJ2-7,CASSGVQGGYEQYF,TGTGCCAGTAGTGGGGTGCAGGGAGGCTACGAGCAGTACTTC
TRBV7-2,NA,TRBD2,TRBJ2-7,CASSLWAGGPYEQYF,TGTGCCAGCAGCTTATGGGCGGGGGGGCCCTACGAGCAGTACTTC
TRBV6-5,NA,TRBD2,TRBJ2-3,CASSYQRGATDTQYF,TGTGCCAGCAGTTACCAGCGGGGGGCCACAGATACGCAGTATTTT
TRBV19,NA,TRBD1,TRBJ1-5,CASSIIQGNQPQHF,TGTGCCAGTAGTATTATACAGGGGAATCAGCCCCAGCATTTT
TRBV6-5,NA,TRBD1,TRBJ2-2,CASGDRINTGELFF,TGTGCCAGCGGGGACAGGATTAACACCGGGGAGCTGTTTTTT
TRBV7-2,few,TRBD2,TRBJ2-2,CASSLEGTRRLNTGELFF,TGTGCCAGCAGCTTAGAGGGGACTAGGCGGTTGAACACCGGGGAGCTGTTTTTT
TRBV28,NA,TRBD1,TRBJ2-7,CASRKTGGPPYEQYF,TGTGCCAGCAGGAAGACAGGGGGTCCGCCCTACGAGCAGTACTTC
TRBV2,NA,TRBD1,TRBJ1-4,CASSIYRGQDEKLFF,TGTGCCAGCAGTATCTACAGGGGGCAGGATGAAAAACTGTTTTTT